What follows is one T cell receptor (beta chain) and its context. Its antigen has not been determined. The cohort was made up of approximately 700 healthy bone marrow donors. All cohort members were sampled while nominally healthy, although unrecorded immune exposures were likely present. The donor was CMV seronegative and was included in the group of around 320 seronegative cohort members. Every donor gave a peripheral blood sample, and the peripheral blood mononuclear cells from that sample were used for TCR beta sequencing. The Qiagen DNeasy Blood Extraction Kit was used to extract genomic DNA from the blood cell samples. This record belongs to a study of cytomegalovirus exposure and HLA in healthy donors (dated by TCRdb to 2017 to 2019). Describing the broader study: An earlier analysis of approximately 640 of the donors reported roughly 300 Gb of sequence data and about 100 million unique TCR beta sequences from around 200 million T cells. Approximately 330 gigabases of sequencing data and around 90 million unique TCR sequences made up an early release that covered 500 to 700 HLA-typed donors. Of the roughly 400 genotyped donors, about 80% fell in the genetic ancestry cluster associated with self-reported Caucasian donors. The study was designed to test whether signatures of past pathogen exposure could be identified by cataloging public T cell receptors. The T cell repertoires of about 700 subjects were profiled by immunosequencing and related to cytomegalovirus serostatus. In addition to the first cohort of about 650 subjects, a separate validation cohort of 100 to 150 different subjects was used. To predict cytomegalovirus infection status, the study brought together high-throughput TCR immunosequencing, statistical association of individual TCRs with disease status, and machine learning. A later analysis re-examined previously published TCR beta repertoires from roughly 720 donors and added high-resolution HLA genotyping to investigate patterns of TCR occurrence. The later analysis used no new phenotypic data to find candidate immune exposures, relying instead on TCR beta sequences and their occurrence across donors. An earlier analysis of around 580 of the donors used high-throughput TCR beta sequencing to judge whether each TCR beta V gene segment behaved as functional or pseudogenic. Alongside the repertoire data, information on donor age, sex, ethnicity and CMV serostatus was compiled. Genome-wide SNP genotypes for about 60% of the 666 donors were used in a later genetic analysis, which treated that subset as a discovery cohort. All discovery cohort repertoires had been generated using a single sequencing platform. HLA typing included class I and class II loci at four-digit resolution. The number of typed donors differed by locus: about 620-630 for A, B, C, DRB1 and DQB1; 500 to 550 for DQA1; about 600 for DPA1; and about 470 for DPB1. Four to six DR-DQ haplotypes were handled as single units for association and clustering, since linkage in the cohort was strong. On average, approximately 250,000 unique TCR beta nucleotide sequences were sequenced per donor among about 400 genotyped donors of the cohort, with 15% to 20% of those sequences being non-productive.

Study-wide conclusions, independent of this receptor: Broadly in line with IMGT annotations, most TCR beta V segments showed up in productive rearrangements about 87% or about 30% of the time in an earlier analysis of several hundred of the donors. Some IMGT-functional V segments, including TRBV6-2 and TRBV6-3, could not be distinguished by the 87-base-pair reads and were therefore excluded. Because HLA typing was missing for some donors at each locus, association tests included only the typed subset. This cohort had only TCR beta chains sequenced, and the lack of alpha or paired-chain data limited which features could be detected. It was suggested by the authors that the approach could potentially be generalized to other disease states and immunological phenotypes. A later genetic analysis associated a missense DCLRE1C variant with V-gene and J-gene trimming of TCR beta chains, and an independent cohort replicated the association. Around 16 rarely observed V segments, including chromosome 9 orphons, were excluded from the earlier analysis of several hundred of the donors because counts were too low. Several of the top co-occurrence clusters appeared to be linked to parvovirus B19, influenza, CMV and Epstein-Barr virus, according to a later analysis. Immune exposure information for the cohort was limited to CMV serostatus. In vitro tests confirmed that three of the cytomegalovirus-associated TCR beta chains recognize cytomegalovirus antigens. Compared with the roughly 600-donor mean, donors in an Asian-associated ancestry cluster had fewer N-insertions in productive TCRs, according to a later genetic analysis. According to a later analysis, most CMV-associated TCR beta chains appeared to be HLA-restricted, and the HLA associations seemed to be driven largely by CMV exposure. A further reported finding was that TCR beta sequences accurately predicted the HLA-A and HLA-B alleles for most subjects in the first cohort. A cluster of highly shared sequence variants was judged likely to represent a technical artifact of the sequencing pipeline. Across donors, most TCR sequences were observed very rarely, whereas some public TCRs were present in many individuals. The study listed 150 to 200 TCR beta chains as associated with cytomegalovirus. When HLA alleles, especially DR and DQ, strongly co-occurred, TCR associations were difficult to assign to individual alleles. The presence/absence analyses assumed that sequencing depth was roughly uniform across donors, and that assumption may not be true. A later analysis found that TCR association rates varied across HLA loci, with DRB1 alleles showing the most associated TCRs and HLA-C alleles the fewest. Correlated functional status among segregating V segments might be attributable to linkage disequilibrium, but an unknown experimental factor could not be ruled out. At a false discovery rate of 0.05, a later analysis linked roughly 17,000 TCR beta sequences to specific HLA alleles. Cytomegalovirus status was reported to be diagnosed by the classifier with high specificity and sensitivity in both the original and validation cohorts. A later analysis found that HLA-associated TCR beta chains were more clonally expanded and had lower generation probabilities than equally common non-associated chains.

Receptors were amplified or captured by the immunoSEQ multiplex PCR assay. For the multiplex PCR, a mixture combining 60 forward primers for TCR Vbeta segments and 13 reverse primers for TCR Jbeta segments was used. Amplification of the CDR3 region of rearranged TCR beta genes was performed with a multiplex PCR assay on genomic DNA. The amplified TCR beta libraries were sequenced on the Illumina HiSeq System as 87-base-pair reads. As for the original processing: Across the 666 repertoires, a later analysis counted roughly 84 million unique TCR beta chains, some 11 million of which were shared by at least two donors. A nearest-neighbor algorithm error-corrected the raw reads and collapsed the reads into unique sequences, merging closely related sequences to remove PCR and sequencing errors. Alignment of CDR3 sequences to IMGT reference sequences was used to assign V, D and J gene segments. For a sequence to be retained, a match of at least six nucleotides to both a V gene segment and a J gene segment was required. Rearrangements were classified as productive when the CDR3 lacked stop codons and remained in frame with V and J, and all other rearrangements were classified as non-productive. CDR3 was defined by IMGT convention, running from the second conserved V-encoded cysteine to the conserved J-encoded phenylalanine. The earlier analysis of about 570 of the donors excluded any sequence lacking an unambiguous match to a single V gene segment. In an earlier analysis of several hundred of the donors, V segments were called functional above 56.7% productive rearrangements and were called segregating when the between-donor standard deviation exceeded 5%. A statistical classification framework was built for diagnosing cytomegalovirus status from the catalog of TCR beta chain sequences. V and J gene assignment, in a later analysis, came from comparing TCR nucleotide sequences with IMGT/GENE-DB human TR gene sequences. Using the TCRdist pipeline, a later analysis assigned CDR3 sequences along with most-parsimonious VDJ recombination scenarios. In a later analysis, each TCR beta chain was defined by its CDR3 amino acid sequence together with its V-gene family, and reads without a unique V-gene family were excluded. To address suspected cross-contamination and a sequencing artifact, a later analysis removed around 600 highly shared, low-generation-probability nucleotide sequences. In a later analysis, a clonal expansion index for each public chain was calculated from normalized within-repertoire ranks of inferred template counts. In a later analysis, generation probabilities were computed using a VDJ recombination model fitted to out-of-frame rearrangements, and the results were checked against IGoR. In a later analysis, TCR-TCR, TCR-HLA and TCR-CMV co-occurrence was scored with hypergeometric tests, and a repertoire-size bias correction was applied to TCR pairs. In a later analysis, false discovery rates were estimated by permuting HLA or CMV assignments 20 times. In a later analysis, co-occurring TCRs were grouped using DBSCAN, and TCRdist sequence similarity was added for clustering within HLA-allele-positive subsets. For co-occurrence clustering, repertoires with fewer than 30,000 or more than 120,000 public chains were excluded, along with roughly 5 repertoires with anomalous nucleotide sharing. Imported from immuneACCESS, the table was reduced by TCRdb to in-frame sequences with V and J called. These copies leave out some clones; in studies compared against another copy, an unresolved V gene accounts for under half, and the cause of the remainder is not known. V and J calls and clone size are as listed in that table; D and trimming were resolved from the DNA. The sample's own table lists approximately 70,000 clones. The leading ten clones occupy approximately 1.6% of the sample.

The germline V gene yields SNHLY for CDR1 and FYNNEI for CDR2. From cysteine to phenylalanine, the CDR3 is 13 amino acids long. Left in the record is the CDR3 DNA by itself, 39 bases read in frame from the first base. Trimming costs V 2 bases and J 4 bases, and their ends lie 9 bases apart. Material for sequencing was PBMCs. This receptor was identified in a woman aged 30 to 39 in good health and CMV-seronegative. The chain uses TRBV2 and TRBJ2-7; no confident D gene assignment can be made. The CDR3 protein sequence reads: CASSEQTLYEQYF. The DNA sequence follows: TGTGCCAGCAGTGAACAGACTCTTTACGAGCAGTACTTC.